Here is one TCR beta chain with its context. Antigen unknown. These data belong to a study of immune evolution from preneoplasia to lung adenocarcinoma. Findings of the study overall: KRAS-mutant nodules had the highest T cell clonality. Later-stage lesions appeared to have more T cells, more diversity, less clonality. From normal lung to invasive adenocarcinoma, top clone frequencies appeared to decrease.

TCRdb's copy holds only in-frame clones and misses some; the assay was immunoSEQ multiplex PCR. The sample lists thousands of clones, over 65% occurring once. Material for sequencing was FFPE lung adenocarcinoma in situ tissue. The clonotype originates from a donor at least 70 years old with lung adenocarcinoma.

CDR3 DNA: TGTGCCAGCAGCTCGGACAGGGGTGTGGGCGAGCAGTACTTC. Protein product: CASSSDRGVGEQYF. This rearrangement joins TRBV5-6 to TRBJ2-5; TRBD1 aligns across 9 bases. The closer fit of TRBJ2-7 to the DNA end suggests the J call may be wrong. CDR1 SGHDT and CDR2 YYEEEE come from the germline V gene. CDR3 size: 14 residues.